This T cell receptor (beta chain) came from a study of siplizumab effects on memory and regulatory T cells. Whole-study findings and limits: Confirmation was lacking for the suppressive function of proliferating Tregs derived from siplizumab cultures.

Concerning this clone itself: Its specificity is unknown.

V gave up 3 bases and J gave up 7 bases; unmatched junction bases: 8. Germline-derived CDR1 and CDR2 are SGDLS and YYNGEE. This CDR3 region has 14 residues. Researchers sequenced unstimulated naive, memory, effector memory and TEMRA subsets in a few donor pairs. Produced via immunoSEQ multiplex PCR; TCRdb's table is partial and in-frame only. The data hold some 100,000 clones, with roughly 96% observed a single time. The V gene is TRBV9, the J gene TRBJ1-2; 8 bases agree with TRBD1. This clonotype was obtained from a human donor in good health. Specimen: naive CD4+ T cells sorted from blood. The CDR3 reads CASSASGGVSGYTF. The CDR3 coding sequence is TGTGCCAGCAGCGCCTCAGGGGGCGTCTCTGGCTACACCTTC.